Presented here are 29 T cell receptor beta chains from one specimen sequenced in a study of sequential checkpoint blockade in melanoma. TCRdb keeps only in-frame clones here, not all; method: immunoSEQ multiplex PCR. The sample lists fewer than 30,000 clones, around 77% seen once, with approximately 12% in the top ten. Stated treatment: randomized to nivolumab then ipilimumab (arm A) or the reverse (arm B). This specimen was CD8+ T cells sorted from blood (inferred from file names), taken from a patient given nivolumab and ipilimumab in sequence. The receptors were sampled from a human donor with melanoma.

V gene TRBV6-5 combines with J gene TRBJ2-1; 7 bases are a match to TRBD1. V lost 0 bases to trimming and J lost 6 bases; unmatched junction nucleotides: 5. This CDR3 spans 15 amino acids. Per germline, CDR1 MNHEY and CDR2 SVGAGI. The CDR3 reads CASSYSGRGSNEQFF. For the CDR3, the DNA is TGTGCCAGCAGTTACTCCGGCAGGGGGAGCAATGAGCAGTTCTTC.

V usage is TRBV19 and J usage is TRBJ1-4; tentative D call: TRBD1 (5 bases). The V end was cut by 6 bases, the J end by 7 bases, with 15 bases between. The CDR3 spans 14 residues. Germline CDR1 reads LNHDA; CDR2 reads SQIVND (reference sequence). The CDR3 spells CASRGLTDSEKLFF. The CDR3 coding sequence is TGTGCCAGTAGGGGACTGACGGACTCTGAAAAACTGTTTTTT.

The chain joins TRBV7-9 to TRBJ1-2, with D uncertain. Germline lookup yields CDR1 SEHNR and CDR2 FQNEAQ (reference sequence). The CDR3 covers 15 residues. Trimming took 6 bases from V and 4 from J, leaving 18 bases between them. This CDR3 is CASSLAGLSFYGYTF. In nucleotides, the CDR3 is TGTGCCAGCAGTCTCGCTGGGCTCTCCTTCTATGGCTACACCTTC.

The V and J genes are TRBV6-5 and TRBJ1-4; a weak D match, TRBD1 (6 bases). Germline loops: CDR1 MNHEY, CDR2 SVGAGI. The germline V and J ends were trimmed by 5 bases and 7 bases, with 11 bases remaining between them. The CDR3 length is 13 residues. CDR3 loop: CASSMDRGEKLFF. DNA for the CDR3: TGTGCCAGCAGTATGGACAGAGGTGAAAAACTGTTTTTT.

V usage is TRBV19 and J usage is TRBJ2-5, with 9 bases fitting TRBD1. The J call may be wrong; the DNA end is better matched by TRBJ2-7. This CDR3 comprises 15 residues. Germline V gene data show CDR1 as LNHDA and CDR2 as SQIVND (reference sequence). The DNA of the CDR3 is TGTGCCAGTAGTCCGGGACAGGGATTGGATTACGAGCAGTACTTC. It is translated as CASSPGQGLDYEQYF.

V usage is TRBV4-3 and J usage is TRBJ2-1; 9 bases fit TRBD2. The ends lost 0 bases at V and 9 bases at J; junction bases unmatched: 9. Germline lookup yields CDR1 LGHNA and CDR2 YSLEER. This CDR3 has 16 residues. The CDR3 sequence is CASSQDRAGGRREQFF. The CDR3 bases are TGCGCCAGCAGCCAAGATCGGGCGGGGGGGCGTCGTGAGCAGTTCTTC.

The rearrangement uses TRBV7-8 and TRBJ1-5; unclear D gene. The CDR3 covers 15 residues. V lost 2 bases, J lost 3 bases, and 11 bases lay in between. The germline V gene has CDR1 SGHVS and CDR2 FQNEAQ. The CDR3 spells CASSLYPGNNQPQHF. CDR3 nucleotide sequence: TGTGCCAGCAGCTTATACCCGGGGAACAATCAGCCCCAGCATTTT.

This clone was seen a few times. The chain is built from TRBV9 and TRBJ2-5, with D perhaps matching TRBD2 (6 bases). Germline V gene sequence: CDR1 SGDLS, CDR2 YYNGEE. The CDR3 is made up of 16 amino acids. Trimming cost V 0 bases and J 4 bases, with 16 bases left between them. CDR3 nucleotides: TGTGCCAGCAGCGTAGAAGGGACTCCGGAGGGAGAGACCCAGTACTTC. This encodes CASSVEGTPEGETQYF. The whole variable domain, remainder taken from reference TRBV9 and TRBJ2-5, is DSGVTQTPKHLITATGQRVTLRCSPRSGDLSVYWYQQSLDQGLQFLIQYYNGEERAKGNILERFSAQQFPDLHSELNLSSLELGDSALYFCASSVEGTPEGETQYFGPGTRLLVL.

This clone was counted a few times. The V and J genes are TRBV21-1 and TRBJ1-5; whether TRBD1, the table's D call, matches the DNA was not checked. TRBV21-1 is a recognized pseudogene. The CDR3 runs to 19 residues. CDR3 protein: CASPRRVRTWISRGQPQHF. The CDR3 DNA is TGTGCCAGTCCACGAAGAGTTAGGACCTGGATTTCAAGGGGTCAGCCCCAGCATTTT.

The chain is built from TRBV28 and TRBJ2-1; 8 bases agree with TRBD1. Looked up from germline, CDR1 is MDHEN and CDR2 is SYDVKM. The V and J ends lost 3 bases and 8 bases, in that order; junction bases with no gene match: 6. This CDR3 is built from 14 residues. The CDR3 DNA reads as TGTGCCAGCAGTTTGCAGGGGGCTCGGGATGAGCAGTTCTTC. This translates into CASSLQGARDEQFF.

The V and J genes are TRBV29-1 and TRBJ2-2, with 7 bases aligning to TRBD2. With V trimmed by 1 base and J by 2 bases, 4 bases remained unmatched. Germline CDR1 and CDR2: SQVTM and ANQGSEA. This CDR3 has 15 residues. CDR3 in amino acids: CSVEGSGHNTGELFF. Written as DNA, the CDR3 is TGCAGCGTTGAAGGTAGCGGGCACAACACCGGGGAGCTGTTTTTT.

V is TRBV25-1 and J is TRBJ1-4; D ambiguous. CDR1 is MGHDK, CDR2 SYGVNS, per germline. The CDR3 has 17 residues. Trimming pared 4 bases from V and 3 bases from J, leaving 18 bases between. The CDR3 is CASSVPDMWAANEKLFF. For the CDR3, the DNA is TGTGCCAGCAGTGTACCAGACATGTGGGCCGCTAATGAAAAACTGTTTTTT.

This chain joins TRBV18 and TRBJ1-2, with D perhaps matching TRBD1 (5 bases). CDR3 length equals 15 residues. V lost 5 bases and J lost 3, with 16 bases in between. CDR1 KGHSH and CDR2 LQKENI come from the germline V gene. CDR3 nucleotide sequence: TGTGCCAGCTCAACCGTCGACAGAAGCTACTATGGCTACACCTTC. Translated: CASSTVDRSYYGYTF.

V gene TRBV7-8 combines with J gene TRBJ2-7; 7 nucleotides agree with TRBD1. The CDR3 contains 15 residues. V trimming: 0 bases; J trimming: 6 bases; junction bases outside the gene matches: 8. CDR1 and CDR2 (germline): SGHVS, FQNEAQ. This CDR3 is CASSLAKGATREQYF. For the CDR3, the DNA is TGTGCCAGCAGCTTAGCGAAGGGGGCTACGCGCGAGCAGTACTTC.

The gene calls are TRBV2 and TRBJ1-6, with D tentatively TRBD1 (6 bases). Germline CDR1 and CDR2: SNHLY and FYNNEI. The CDR3 is 13 residues long. Trimming removed 9 bases at V and 5 bases at J, with 11 bases between. Here the CDR3 DNA reads TGTGCCAGACAGGGTTCAGATAATTCACCCCTCCACTTT. Translation: CARQGSDNSPLHF.

This chain joins TRBV5-6 and TRBJ2-1; 9 positions agree with TRBD1. Trimming removed 3 bases from V and 10 bases from J; junction bases left unmatched: 5. This CDR3 has 13 residues. CDR1 is SGHDT and CDR2 is YYEEEE in the germline V gene. The CDR3 region is CASSWGQGLEQFF. CDR3 coding DNA: TGTGCCAGCAGCTGGGGACAGGGCTTAGAGCAGTTCTTC.

This clone was seen a handful of times. V is TRBV29-1 and J is TRBJ1-2; TRBD1 matches 7 bases. CDR3 length: 17 residues. The V segment lost 0 bases and the J segment 2 bases; nucleotides outside the gene matches: 12. Germline V gene lookup returns CDR1 SQVTM and CDR2 ANQGSEA. DNA of the CDR3: TGCAGCGTTGAAGATTTTAGAAAGGCAGGGGGGAACTATGGCTACACCTTC. Its translation is CSVEDFRKAGGNYGYTF. The whole variable domain, filled in from reference TRBV29-1 and TRBJ1-2, reads SAVISQKPSRDICQRGTSLTIQCQVDSQVTMMFWYRQQPGQSLTLIATANQGSEATYESGFVIDKFPISRPNLTFSTLTVSNMSPEDSSIYLCSVEDFRKAGGNYGYTFGSGTRLTVV.

The rearrangement uses TRBV4-3 and TRBJ2-7; TRBD1 agrees at 9 bases. Germline CDR1 LGHNA, CDR2 YSLEER. V was clipped by 4 bases and J by 0 bases; unmatched bases: 1. The CDR3 loop spans 14 amino acids. The CDR3 protein is CASSPGQGSYEQYF. Here the CDR3 DNA reads TGCGCCAGCAGCCCGGGACAGGGCTCCTACGAGCAGTACTTC.

As concerns this clone: This probably arose from a read error, given a far larger clone one base away. The V gene is TRBV4-1, the J gene TRBJ1-4; D not resolved. The germline V gene has CDR1 MGHRA and CDR2 YSYEKL. There are 13 residues in the CDR3. V lost 4 bases and J lost 7, with 10 bases in between. CDR3 protein: CASSLGGGEKLFF. The CDR3 nucleotides read TGCGCCAGCAGCCTAGGCGGTGGTGAAAAACTGTTTTTT.

This sequence joins TRBV9 and TRBJ2-5; perhaps TRBD1 as D (6 bases). The germline gives CDR1 SGDLS, CDR2 YYNGEE. Trimming removed 5 bases from V and 4 bases from J, with 18 bases in between. The CDR3 runs 15 residues. CDR3 sequence (DNA): TGTGCCAGCAGGGCACAGGGTACCTCCCCAGAGACCCAGTACTTC. This gives the protein CASRAQGTSPETQYF.

The chain carries TRBV7-2 and TRBJ2-3, with 11 bases identical to TRBD2. Germline lookup yields CDR1 SGHTA and CDR2 FQGNSA. V lost 2 bases and J lost 0; bases outside the gene matches: 1. This CDR3 contains 16 residues. As DNA, the CDR3 is TGTGCCAGCAGCTTACTAGCGGGGGGAAGCACAGATACGCAGTATTTT. This translates into CASSLLAGGSTDTQYF. Full variable domain (outside the CDR3, taken from reference TRBV7-2 and TRBJ2-3): GAGVSQSPSNKVTEKGKDVELRCDPISGHTALYWYRQSLGQGLEFLIYFQGNSAPDKSGLPSDRFSAERTGGSVSTLTIQRTQQEDSAVYLCASSLLAGGSTDTQYFGPGTRLTVL.

The J gene is TRBJ2-7, the V gene TRBV21-1; the table's D call, TRBD1, was not checked against the DNA. TRBV21-1 is noted as a pseudogene. The CDR3 is 16 amino acids. CDR3 in DNA: TGTGCCAGCAGCAAAGATAGACACCTCAGCTCCTACGAGCAGTACTTC. This translates into CASSKDRHLSSYEQYF.

This chain connects TRBV9 to TRBJ1-1; the D gene is possibly TRBD1 (6 bases). V was shortened by 4 bases and J by 2 bases, with 15 bases between the two germline ends. In germline, CDR1 is SGDLS, CDR2 YYNGEE. The CDR3 runs 15 residues. This CDR3 is CASSRGGGPNTEAFF. The CDR3 DNA is TGTGCCAGCAGCCGAGGGGGGGGGCCTAACACTGAAGCTTTCTTT.

CDR3 bases: TGTGCCAGCAGCTCTAGTGGGTACGAGCAGTACTTC. This gives the protein CASSSSGYEQYF. V is TRBV7-9 and J is TRBJ2-7, with D unclear. There are 12 residues in the CDR3. Germline CDR1 SEHNR, CDR2 FQNEAQ (reference sequence). Deletions cut 4 bases from V and 4 bases from J, with 8 bases between.

This clone was seen once. This chain connects TRBV4-2 to TRBJ1-1, with D uncertain. The CDR3 spans 13 residues. CDR1 and CDR2 (germline): LGHNA, YNFKEQ. With 6 bases removed from V and 1 base from J, the gap between germline ends came to 9 bases. CDR3 loop: CASSLNRNTEAFF. CDR3 DNA: TGTGCCAGCAGTCTAAACAGGAACACTGAAGCTTTCTTT.

The rearrangement links TRBV4-3 to TRBJ2-1; 11 bases align to TRBD2. The germline V gene has CDR1 LGHNA and CDR2 YSLEER. V was pared by 0 bases and J by 9 bases, with 4 bases of the junction left unmatched. The CDR3 is made up of 15 amino acids. The CDR3 nucleotides read TGCGCCAGCAGCCAAGATCGACTAGCGGGGAGTGAGCAGTTCTTC. Amino acids: CASSQDRLAGSEQFF.

This chain connects TRBV29-1 to TRBJ1-1; D is perhaps TRBD1 (6 bases). Germline CDR1 SQVTM, CDR2 ANQGSEA. V lost 7 bases, J lost 4 bases, and 31 bases lay in between. This CDR3 has 18 amino acids. The DNA for the CDR3 is TGCAGCGGGGTAGGGGACCCGGCGCTGGGGGGGCGAGGCACTGAAGCTTTCTTT. It encodes CSGVGDPALGGRGTEAFF. The variable domain in full, completed from reference TRBV29-1 and TRBJ1-1, reads SAVISQKPSRDICQRGTSLTIQCQVDSQVTMMFWYRQQPGQSLTLIATANQGSEATYESGFVIDKFPISRPNLTFSTLTVSNMSPEDSSIYLCSGVGDPALGGRGTEAFFGQGTRLTVV.

V gene TRBV28 combines with J gene TRBJ1-5, with 8 bases that match TRBD1. J was trimmed by 6 bases and V by 5 bases; bases with no gene match: 6. CDR1 MDHEN and CDR2 SYDVKM come from the germline V gene. The CDR3 sequence is 14 residues long. The CDR3 bases are TGTGCCAGCAGTATTACAGGGGGTGGTCAGCCCCAGCATTTT. Amino acids: CASSITGGGQPQHF.

The chain carries TRBV4-1 and TRBJ1-5, with TRBD1 identical over 8 bases. V shed 4 bases and J 4 bases; nucleotides not matched to a gene: 6. The CDR3 extends over 15 amino acids. Germline V lookup: CDR1 MGHRA, CDR2 YSYEKL. CDR3: CASSPGQGRNQPQHF. The DNA of the CDR3 is TGCGCCAGCAGCCCCGGACAGGGTCGGAATCAGCCCCAGCATTTT.